This T cell receptor beta chain was found in a study of type 1 regulatory T cells. Overall study context: T-allo10 is a Tr1-enriched, alloantigen-specific CD4 T cell product made in vitro.

Comments on this clonotype: What it binds is not known.

This CDR3 region has 15 residues. CDR1 is SGHTA, CDR2 FQGNSA, per germline. V was trimmed by 5 bases and J by 1 base, leaving 12 bases between them. TCRdb used MiXCR to reprocess the reads, holding one entry per CDR3 protein. The table lists 24,000 or so distinct CDR3 sequences, approximately 51% of them singletons. The specimen sequenced was cultured T cells, either the whole culture or a sorted T cell fraction (not recorded which). J is TRBJ1-5 and V is TRBV7-2; possibly TRBD1 for D (5 bases). The receptor's source is a human donor in good health. CDR3: CASSMGPPSNQPQHF. CDR3 coding DNA: TGTGCCAGCAGCATGGGACCCCCGAGCAATCAGCCCCAGCATTTT. The entire variable domain, with the rest obtained from reference TRBV7-2 and TRBJ1-5, is as follows: GAGVSQSPSNKVTEKGKDVELRCDPISGHTALYWYRQSLGQGLEFLIYFQGNSAPDKSGLPSDRFSAERTGGSVSTLTIQRTQQEDSAVYLCASSMGPPSNQPQHFGDGTRLSIL.